What follows is one T cell receptor (beta chain) and its context. The source of the sample is a study of cytomegalovirus exposure and HLA in healthy donors. Germline assignment: CDR1 SGDLS and CDR2 YYNGEE. With 3 bases removed from V and 11 bases from J, the gap between germline ends came to 20 bases. The CDR3 is 14 amino acids. PCR used 60 Vbeta primers and 13 Jbeta primers. Generated by immunoSEQ multiplex PCR, the TCRdb table keeps only in-frame clones and is missing some. The repertoire holds around 90,000 clones, 82% seen once, with over 3% in the top ten. The clonotype was recovered from a man aged 45 to 65 in good health and CMV-seronegative. The chain uses TRBV9 and TRBJ2-5; perhaps TRBD1 as D (5 bases). The sequenced sample consisted of PBMCs. The CDR3: CASSATSAGQEQYF. CDR3 coding DNA: TGTGCCAGCAGCGCTACCTCTGCAGGGCAGGAGCAGTACTTC.